These 31 T cell receptor beta chains were sequenced from one sample in a study of graft-versus-host responses after intestinal transplantation (dated by TCRdb to the early 2020s). Libraries came from the immunoSEQ multiplex PCR assay. TCRdb re-hosts the immuneACCESS table, in-frame sequences only. Its copies lack some clones; in the studies checked, an unresolved V gene accounts for under half of them, and the cause for the rest is not known. For this sample there are approximately 70,000 clones; more than 80% appear just once. 2% to 3% of the sample comes from the top ten. These TCRs are of unknown antigen specificity. The time point label, read with the paper, signifies: cells obtained before transplantation from donor or recipient. Sequencing used unstimulated CD8+ T cells sorted from spleen or lymph node cells, obtained before intestinal transplant. Receptor source: a human donor who received an intestinal transplant.

The V call is TRBV28, the J call TRBJ2-1; 8 bases are shared with TRBD1. This CDR3 spans 17 amino acids. Per the germline V gene, CDR1 is MDHEN and CDR2 is SYDVKM. V shed 2 bases, J shed 8 bases, and the junction held 14 bases outside the gene matches. The CDR3 sequence is CASSLRSGGTIIHEQFF. The CDR3 DNA reads as TGTGCCAGCAGTTTAAGGTCAGGGGGCACGATTATCCATGAGCAGTTCTTC.

The chain couples TRBV15 to TRBJ1-1; 9 bases are a match to TRBD1. This CDR3 comprises 15 residues. The V segment lost 2 bases and the J segment 1 base; nucleotides outside the gene matches: 2. Germline V gene data show CDR1 as LNHNV and CDR2 as YYDKDF (reference sequence). Here the CDR3 reads CATSRSGQGNTEAFF. The CDR3 DNA reads TGTGCCACCAGCAGATCGGGACAGGGGAACACTGAAGCTTTCTTT.

The chain uses TRBV6-5 and TRBJ2-6, with TRBD1 as a possible D gene (5 bases). Per germline, CDR1 MNHEY and CDR2 SVGAGI. There are 16 residues in the CDR3. Trimming took off 4 bases at V and 2 bases at J, with 12 bases between the two ends. The CDR3: CASSLSDRTGANVLTF. In DNA, the CDR3 is TGTGCCAGCAGTTTATCCGACAGAACTGGGGCCAACGTCCTGACTTTC.

The chain recombines TRBV11-2 with TRBJ1-1; tentative D call: TRBD1 (6 bases). This CDR3 spans 16 amino acids. The germline V and J ends were trimmed by 1 base and 1 base, with 13 bases remaining between them. Germline CDR1 SGHAT, CDR2 FQNNGV. Here the CDR3 reads CASSLGRGVTNTEAFF. DNA of the CDR3: TGTGCCAGCAGCTTAGGCAGGGGAGTCACGAACACTGAAGCTTTCTTT.

The chain recombines TRBV9 with TRBJ2-3; 9 positions agree with TRBD1. Per germline, CDR1 SGDLS and CDR2 YYNGEE. V lost 0 bases and J lost 5; bases outside the gene matches: 7. The CDR3 length is 16 residues. CDR3 sequence: CASSVATGGELDTQYF. The CDR3 DNA is TGTGCCAGCAGCGTAGCTACAGGGGGCGAATTAGATACGCAGTATTTT.

A few counts support this clone. The gene calls are TRBV6-6 and TRBJ2-2; no reliable D call. In germline, CDR1 is MNHNY, CDR2 SVGAGI (reference sequence). Trimming removed 2 bases from V and 5 bases from J, with 6 bases in between. The CDR3 is 13 residues long. CDR3 in amino acids: CASSYEETGELFF. CDR3 DNA: TGTGCCAGCAGTTACGAGGAAACCGGGGAGCTGTTTTTT.

This clone was seen only a few times. The genes are TRBV6-4 and TRBJ2-3; 9 bases map to TRBD2. Germline V gene data show CDR1 as MRHNA and CDR2 as SNTAGT. The CDR3 is made up of 14 amino acids. Trimming removed 4 bases from V and 1 base from J; junction bases left unmatched: 0. The CDR3: CASSGTSGTDTQYF. The CDR3, as DNA: TGTGCCAGCAGTGGGACTAGCGGCACAGATACGCAGTATTTT.

The rearrangement uses TRBV6-6 and TRBJ1-1; D gene unclear. Germline CDR1 MNHNY, CDR2 SVGAGI (reference sequence). This CDR3 spans 12 amino acids. V dropped 7 bases and J dropped 1 base, with 7 bases sitting between them. The CDR3: CASNEGNTEAFF. Written as DNA, the CDR3 is TGTGCCAGCAATGAGGGGAACACTGAAGCTTTCTTT.

The chain joins TRBV10-3 to TRBJ2-7; 10 bases are a match to TRBD1. Trimming took 0 bases from V and 3 from J; bases not matched to a gene: 11. The CDR3 consists of 18 residues. CDR1 and CDR2 (germline): ENHRY, SYGVKD. The chain's CDR3 is CAISESTRDRDRGYEQYF. As DNA, the CDR3 is TGTGCCATCAGTGAGTCGACTCGGGACCGGGACAGGGGCTACGAGCAGTACTTC.

This rearrangement joins TRBV7-6 to TRBJ2-2, with TRBD2 identical over 8 bases. Germline values: CDR1 SGHVS, CDR2 FNYEAQ. Trimming cost V 3 bases and J 5 bases; bases outside gene matches: 8. CDR3 length: 16 residues. CDR3 in DNA: TGTGCCAGCAGCTTTCAAGCGGGAGATTTAACCGGGGAGCTGTTTTTT. Translated: CASSFQAGDLTGELFF.

This chain links TRBV7-6 with TRBJ2-1; 8 nucleotides line up with TRBD1. The V segment lost 5 bases and the J segment 7 bases; nucleotides outside the gene matches: 10. The germline V gene has CDR1 SGHVS and CDR2 FNYEAQ. CDR3 length equals 15 residues. This CDR3 reads CASSAPGQDLNEQFF. As DNA, the CDR3 is TGTGCCAGCAGCGCCCCGGGACAGGATTTGAATGAGCAGTTCTTC.

This sequence joins TRBV7-9 and TRBJ1-2; D is uncertain. The V and J ends lost 4 bases and 10 bases respectively, with 10 bases between them. The CDR3 contains 11 residues. The germline V gene has CDR1 SEHNR and CDR2 FQNEAQ (reference sequence). The CDR3 nucleotides are TGTGCCAGCAGCTGGACGGGAGTCTACACCTTC. Encoded protein: CASSWTGVYTF.

This chain joins TRBV4-2 and TRBJ2-3, with 15 bases lining up with TRBD2. Germline assignment: CDR1 LGHNA and CDR2 YNFKEQ. Germline trimming cut 1 base from V and 1 base from J; bases unmatched to any gene: 0. The CDR3 covers 17 residues. The CDR3 DNA is TGTGCCAGCAGCCAAGGGACTAGCGGGGGGGGCACAGATACGCAGTATTTT. It encodes CASSQGTSGGGTDTQYF.

The genes are TRBV4-1 and TRBJ2-3; D is possibly TRBD1 (6 bases). Germline CDR1 MGHRA, CDR2 YSYEKL. Trimming pared 4 bases from V and 6 bases from J, leaving 11 bases between. This CDR3 region has 13 residues. The CDR3 nucleotides are TGCGCCAGCAGCCCCTCCCAGGGGGATACGCAGTATTTT. It is translated as CASSPSQGDTQYF.

This clone was seen a few times. J is TRBJ2-3 and V is TRBV28; 10 nucleotides align to TRBD1. The V segment lost 8 bases and the J segment 5 bases; nucleotides outside the gene matches: 10. There are 15 residues in the CDR3. The germline V gene encodes CDR1 MDHEN and CDR2 SYDVKM. CDR3 coding DNA: TGTGCCAGCTCCGGGACAGGGGATTTGGGAGATACGCAGTATTTT. Amino acids: CASSGTGDLGDTQYF. Full variable domain (missing parts from reference TRBV28 and TRBJ2-3): DVKVTQSSRYLVKRTGEKVFLECVQDMDHENMFWYRQDPGLGLRLIYFSYDVKMKEKGDIPEGYSVSREKKERFSLILESASTNQTSMYLCASSGTGDLGDTQYFGPGTRLTVL.

The rearrangement links TRBV5-6 to TRBJ2-7; TRBD2 matches 11 bases. V gave up 0 bases and J gave up 3 bases; unmatched junction bases: 5. This CDR3 is built from 16 residues. From germline, CDR1 is SGHDT and CDR2 YYEEEE. The CDR3 coding sequence is TGTGCCAGCAGCTTGGGGGGGGGACTAGCGGTCTACGAGCAGTACTTC. Its translation is CASSLGGGLAVYEQYF.

V is TRBV10-3 and J is TRBJ1-1; D might be TRBD1 (6 bases). CDR1 is ENHRY, CDR2 SYGVKD, per germline. The CDR3 totals 11 residues. V was trimmed by 11 bases and J by 4 bases, leaving 11 bases between them. The CDR3 DNA is TGTGCCGCTCAGGGGTCCACTGAAGCTTTCTTT. Translated: CAAQGSTEAFF.

This clone has only a few counts. The CDR3 here is CASSSLAGHNEQFF. For the CDR3, the DNA is TGCGCCAGCAGCTCACTAGCGGGCCACAATGAGCAGTTCTTC. The chain combines TRBV4-1 with TRBJ2-1, with 9 bases lining up with TRBD2. J gave up 5 bases and V 5 bases, and 4 bases lay outside the gene matches. Looked up from germline, CDR1 is MGHRA and CDR2 is YSYEKL. The CDR3 loop spans 14 amino acids.

The gene calls are TRBV23-1 and TRBJ1-2; D may be TRBD1 (6 bases). TRBV23-1 is annotated as an ORF whose role is uncertain. The length of the CDR3 is 16 residues. V was cut by 0 bases and J by 0 bases, with 11 bases left in between. The CDR3 here is CASSQSTGRTNYGYTF. For the CDR3, the DNA is TGCGCCAGCAGTCAATCGACAGGACGTACTAACTATGGCTACACCTTC.

The chain employs TRBV14 and TRBJ1-2; D not resolved. Between the trimmed V and J ends, which lost 0 bases and 4 bases, there was a span of 12 bases. The CDR3 contains 15 residues. Germline V gene sequence: CDR1 SGHDN, CDR2 FVKESK. The CDR3 is CASSQEFAGIYGYTF. The DNA of the CDR3 is TGTGCCAGCAGCCAAGAATTCGCAGGCATCTATGGCTACACCTTC.

The V and J genes are TRBV2 and TRBJ2-7; no clear D. Germline V gene data show CDR1 as SNHLY and CDR2 as FYNNEI. Deletions cut 3 bases from V and 2 bases from J, with 5 bases between. CDR3 length: 12 amino acids. The CDR3: CASSDRTYEQYF. CDR3 nucleotides: TGTGCCAGCAGTGACCGTACCTACGAGCAGTACTTC.

The genes are TRBV28 and TRBJ2-1; 13 nucleotides agree with TRBD2. The germline V gene has CDR1 MDHEN and CDR2 SYDVKM. The CDR3 spans 16 residues. V gave up 4 bases and J gave up 4 bases; unmatched junction bases: 4. CDR3 residues: CASSSGTSGIYNEQFF. For the CDR3, the DNA is TGTGCCAGCAGTTCCGGGACTAGCGGGATATACAATGAGCAGTTCTTC. Supplemented by reference TRBV28 and TRBJ2-1, the full variable domain reads DVKVTQSSRYLVKRTGEKVFLECVQDMDHENMFWYRQDPGLGLRLIYFSYDVKMKEKGDIPEGYSVSREKKERFSLILESASTNQTSMYLCASSSGTSGIYNEQFFGPGTRLTVL.

The chain carries TRBV9 and TRBJ1-1; TRBD1 matches at 9 bases. This CDR3 is 14 amino acids long. Germline V gene lookup returns CDR1 SGDLS and CDR2 YYNGEE. Trimming removed 4 bases from V and 6 bases from J; junction bases left unmatched: 7. The CDR3 reads CASSPGQGVAEAFF. As DNA, the CDR3 is TGTGCCAGCAGCCCGGGACAGGGAGTCGCTGAAGCTTTCTTT.

The chain carries TRBV4-2 and TRBJ2-3, with 16 bases that match TRBD2. The germline gives CDR1 LGHNA, CDR2 YNFKEQ. This CDR3 is 18 amino acids long. The V gene end was trimmed by 3 bases and the J gene end by 4 bases; junction bases not matched to a gene: 7. The CDR3 reads CASSHEGTSGGAPDTQYF. The CDR3 DNA reads as TGTGCCAGCAGCCACGAGGGGACTAGCGGGGGGGCCCCAGATACGCAGTATTTT.

The rearrangement joins TRBV27 to TRBJ2-7; 7 bases agree with TRBD2. CDR1 is MNHEY, CDR2 SMNVEV, per germline (reference sequence). The length of the CDR3 is 14 residues. J gave up 4 bases and V 3 bases, and 6 bases lay outside the gene matches. In DNA, the CDR3 is TGTGCCAGCAGTTTTCGTGGGGGGGTTTACGAGCAGTACTTC. Residues: CASSFRGGVYEQYF.

A single count supports this clone. The rearrangement uses TRBV28 and TRBJ1-3; 10 nucleotides line up with TRBD1. Per germline, CDR1 MDHEN and CDR2 SYDVKM. The junction had 8 bases not matched to a gene; V was cut back by 3 bases and J by 0 bases. The CDR3 is 18 residues long. Here the CDR3 reads CASSFGGTGAFSGNTIYF. The CDR3 nucleotides read TGTGCCAGCAGTTTTGGTGGGACAGGGGCCTTCTCTGGAAACACCATATATTTT.

There are a few counts of this clone. The chain recombines TRBV19 with TRBJ1-2, with a weak D call TRBD1 (6 bases). The CDR3 has 15 residues. Trimming stripped 5 bases from V and 6 bases from J, with 19 bases between. Germline CDR1 reads LNHDA; CDR2 reads SQIVND (reference sequence). The CDR3, as DNA: TGTGCCAGTAGTCCCATCCACGGGGGGCTGGATGGCTACACCTTC. This sequence encodes CASSPIHGGLDGYTF.

The table lists this clone with a count of one. The genes are TRBV29-1 and TRBJ2-7; D might be TRBD1 (6 bases). Germline V gene lookup returns CDR1 SQVTM and CDR2 ANQGSEA. The CDR3 sequence is 15 residues long. The ends were cut back, 4 bases at V and 3 bases at J, with 19 bases in the middle. The CDR3 nucleotides are TGCAGCGTTGTCCACGAGGGGACAATCGGCTACGAGCAGTACTTC. Its translation: CSVVHEGTIGYEQYF.

This clone was detected only once. This chain uses TRBV6-1 with TRBJ2-5; TRBD2 aligns across 8 bases. The end of the DNA fits TRBJ2-7 better, so the J call may be wrong. This CDR3 region has 15 residues. CDR1 is MNHNS, CDR2 SASEGT, per germline. CDR3 residues: CASSEAGRGGYEQYF. The CDR3 nucleotides read TGTGCCAGCAGTGAAGCAGGCCGGGGGGGATACGAGCAGTACTTC.

This sequence joins TRBV5-1 and TRBJ2-7; 11 bases match TRBD1. The ends lost 7 bases at V and 4 bases at J; junction bases unmatched: 4. The CDR3 length is 13 residues. Germline CDR1 reads SGHRS; CDR2 reads YFSETQ. In nucleotides, the CDR3 is TGCGCCAGCGGGACAGGGGGAGCGTACGAGCAGTACTTC. The encoded protein is CASGTGGAYEQYF.

The rearrangement uses TRBV10-3 and TRBJ2-7; TRBD1 is a possible D gene (6 bases). The germline V gene has CDR1 ENHRY and CDR2 SYGVKD. V lost 2 bases, J lost 4 bases, and 21 bases lay in between. The CDR3 spans 17 residues. CDR3 region: CAISEPFKGERGYEQYF. The CDR3 DNA follows: TGTGCCATCAGTGAGCCATTTAAGGGGGAGAGAGGTTACGAGCAGTACTTC.